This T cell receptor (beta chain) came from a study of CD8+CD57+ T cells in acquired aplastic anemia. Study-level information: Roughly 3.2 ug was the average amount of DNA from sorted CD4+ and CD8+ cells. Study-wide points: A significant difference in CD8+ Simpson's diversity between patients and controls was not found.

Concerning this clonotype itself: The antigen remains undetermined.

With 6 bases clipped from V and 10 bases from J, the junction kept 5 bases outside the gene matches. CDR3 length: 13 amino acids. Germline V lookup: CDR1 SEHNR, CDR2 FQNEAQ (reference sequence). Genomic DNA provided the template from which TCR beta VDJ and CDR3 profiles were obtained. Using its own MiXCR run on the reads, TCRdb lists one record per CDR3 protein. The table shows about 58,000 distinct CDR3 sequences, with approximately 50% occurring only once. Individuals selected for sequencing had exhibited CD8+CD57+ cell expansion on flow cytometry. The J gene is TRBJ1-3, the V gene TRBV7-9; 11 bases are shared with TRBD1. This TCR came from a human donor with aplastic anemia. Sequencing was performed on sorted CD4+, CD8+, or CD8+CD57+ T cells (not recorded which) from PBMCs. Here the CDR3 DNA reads TGTGCCAGCAGTCCGGACAGGGGGCAGACCATATATTTT. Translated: CASSPDRGQTIYF.